Sequencing of this T cell receptor (beta chain) was carried out in a study of T cell changes during pregnancy in multiple sclerosis (dated by TCRdb to the late 2010s). Looking at the study overall: The study looked at changes in the T cell repertoire across pregnancy in women with multiple sclerosis.

The library relied on the immunoSEQ multiplex PCR assay. TCRdb obtained this table from immuneACCESS and retained in-frame rearrangements with V and J assigned. These tables miss some clones; where compared with another copy, unresolved V genes account for less than half of the shortfall, and the remainder is unexplained. This sample gives 37,000 or so clones in total; around 92% of them show up just once. Around 0.47% of the sample goes to the ten largest clones. As to this clone: Its antigen has not been determined. Base qualities are not at hand, and no much larger clone is one base apart.

From the germline V gene, CDR1 is MGHDK and CDR2 is SYGVNS. From cysteine to phenylalanine, the CDR3 is 13 amino acids long. Only the CDR3 portion is preserved as DNA: 39 bases, with reading frame beginning at the first base. At the junction V is shortened by 5 bases and J by 2 bases; bases outside the gene matches: 1. The source material was CD4+ T cells from peripheral blood mononuclear cells, sampled in the second trimester of pregnancy. This TCR was sampled from a female donor in good health, enrolled as a control in a pregnancy study. Recombination connected TRBV25-1 to TRBJ2-7; 9 junctional bases match TRBD1. The sequenced DNA is TGTGCCAGCAGTAGGACAGGGGCCTACGAGCAGTACTTC. It codes for CASSRTGAYEQYF.